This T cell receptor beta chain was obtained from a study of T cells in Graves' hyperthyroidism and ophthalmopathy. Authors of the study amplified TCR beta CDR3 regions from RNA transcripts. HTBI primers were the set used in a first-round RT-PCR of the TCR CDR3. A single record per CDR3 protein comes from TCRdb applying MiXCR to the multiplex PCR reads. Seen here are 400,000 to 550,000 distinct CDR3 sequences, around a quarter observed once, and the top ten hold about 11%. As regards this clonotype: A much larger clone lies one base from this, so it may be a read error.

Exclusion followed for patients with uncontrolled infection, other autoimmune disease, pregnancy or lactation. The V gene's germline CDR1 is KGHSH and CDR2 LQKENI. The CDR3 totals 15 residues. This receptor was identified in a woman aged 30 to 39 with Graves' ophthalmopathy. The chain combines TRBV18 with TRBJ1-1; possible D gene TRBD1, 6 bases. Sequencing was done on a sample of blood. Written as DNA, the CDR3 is TGTGCCAGCTCACCCAACCGGGACACCGTCTCTGAAGCTTGCTTT. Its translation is CASSPNRDTVSEACF.